This is a list of T cell receptor beta chains from one sample in a study of radiotherapy plus CTLA-4 blockade in lung cancer. TCRdb keeps only in-frame clones here, not all; method: immunoSEQ multiplex PCR. The sample carries about 36,000 clones, roughly two thirds recorded once. The sample in question was peripheral blood, obtained from a patient treated with radiotherapy plus ipilimumab. The receptors here all came from a human donor with non-small cell lung cancer who had stable disease on radiotherapy plus ipilimumab. Each CDR3 is given without its conserved first and last residue. Size is stated for part of the rows, as once, few or many counts, or as a class when the clone is expanded.

v_gene	j_gene	abundance	CDR3aa
TRBV7-9	TRBJ2-6	NA	ASSLVGQKRSGANVLT
TRBV2	TRBJ2-7	NA	ASSERGFEQY
TRBV5-6	TRBJ1-4	NA	ASSLVGGRTGEKLF
TRBV2	TRBJ1-6	NA	ASMRDRFGSPLH
TRBV4-1	TRBJ2-3	NA	ASSQDRWASGGFTDTQY
TRBV7-2	TRBJ1-1	NA	ASSLADLRGSYTEAF
TRBV29-1	TRBJ1-1	NA	SVHGQGVTEAF
TRBV29-1	TRBJ2-7	few	SVEEGKRKGSGSGIYEQY
TRBV10-1	TRBJ2-3	NA	ASSDYRGKDTQY
TRBV30	TRBJ2-7	few	AWRRTDRERGQY
TRBV6-6	TRBJ1-2	once	ASSYLGSGGYGYT
TRBV5-4	TRBJ2-5	NA	ASSYTYQETQY
TRBV18	TRBJ1-3	NA	ASSPGQGNGNTIY
TRBV21-1	TRBJ2-2	few	ASSKIEPRTGDTPNTGELF
TRBV29-1	TRBJ1-1	few	SVGGQGPRDTEAF
TRBV27	TRBJ2-2	NA	ASSSKLTGPGELF
TRBV6-6	TRBJ1-3	medium-sized	ASGQAGNTIY
TRBV2	TRBJ1-1	NA	ASSGQGMNTEAF
TRBV19	TRBJ2-2	NA	ASRPQGGGGELF
TRBV9	TRBJ1-3	NA	ASSPTFSGNTIY
TRBV6-5	TRBJ1-2	NA	ASSFNWAYGYT
TRBV7-9	TRBJ1-3	NA	ASSLGTGSRNTIY
TRBV18	TRBJ2-1	NA	ASSPFVDEQF
TRBV5-1	TRBJ1-1	few	ASSFGVSNEAF
TRBV6-6	TRBJ2-7	NA	ASRADSPTYEQY
TRBV5-6	TRBJ1-2	NA	ASSFRQGSLSLGYT
TRBV6-5	TRBJ2-5	NA	ASRGTGGRKTQY
TRBV7-9	TRBJ1-2	NA	ASSLVTGQGSGYT
TRBV4-1	TRBJ2-5	NA	ASSQGTGYQETQY
TRBV5-1	TRBJ2-5	NA	ASSVGRGSQETQY
TRBV10-3	TRBJ2-7	many	AISEHTGDEQY
TRBV4-1	TRBJ2-3	NA	ASSRIAGGRVTDTQY
TRBV6-1	TRBJ2-2	NA	ASWGQTGELF
TRBV7-8	TRBJ2-5	NA	ASSPYIETQY
TRBV2	TRBJ2-5	NA	ASSRGNQETQY
TRBV9	TRBJ1-1	NA	ASNPGDREARGAF
TRBV28	TRBJ1-1	NA	ASSVRQGRAEAF
TRBV4-1	TRBJ2-5	NA	ASSQAGRGKQETQY
TRBV18	TRBJ1-5	NA	ASSPQGAGNQPQH
TRBV6-5	TRBJ2-5	NA	ASSHRVQETQY
TRBV7-8	TRBJ2-3	NA	ASIRRGGAGDTQY
TRBV30	TRBJ1-1	NA	AWSLGIVNTEAF
TRBV27	TRBJ2-7	few	ASSSRGGPDEQY
TRBV11-2	TRBJ2-7	NA	ASSPQGLEQY
TRBV6-1	TRBJ1-2	once	ASSESWQGVSGYT